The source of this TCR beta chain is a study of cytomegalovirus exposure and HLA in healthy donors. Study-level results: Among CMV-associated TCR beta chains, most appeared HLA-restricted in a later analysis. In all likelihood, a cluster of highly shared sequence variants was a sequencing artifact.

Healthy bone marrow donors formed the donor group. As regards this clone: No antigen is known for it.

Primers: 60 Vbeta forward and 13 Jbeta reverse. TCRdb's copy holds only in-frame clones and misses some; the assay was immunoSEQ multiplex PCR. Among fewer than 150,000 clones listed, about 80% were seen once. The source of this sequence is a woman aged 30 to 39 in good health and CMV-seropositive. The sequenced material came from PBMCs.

Here the CDR3 reads CAIGELVNSPLHF. Written as DNA, the CDR3 is TGTGCCATCGGGGAACTCGTTAATTCACCCCTCCACTTT. The rearrangement joins TRBV6-5 to TRBJ1-6; D remains unclear. The V gene lost 10 bases and the J gene lost 6 bases, with 13 bases spanning the gap. This CDR3 contains 13 residues. The germline V gene has CDR1 MNHEY and CDR2 SVGAGI.